Each of the 7 T cell receptor beta chains below was sequenced from the same sample in a study of cytomegalovirus exposure and HLA in healthy donors. Primers: 60 Vbeta forward and 13 Jbeta reverse. TCRdb keeps only in-frame clones here, not all; method: immunoSEQ multiplex PCR. The sample carries around 190,000 clones, about four fifths recorded once. Sequenced input: PBMCs. The receptors were sampled from a man aged 18 to 35 in good health and CMV-seronegative.

The chain recombines TRBV7-6 with TRBJ2-5, with D unresolved. V was shortened by 3 bases and J by 7 bases, with 18 bases between the two germline ends. Germline loops: CDR1 SGHVS, CDR2 FNYEAQ. The CDR3 is 15 amino acids. The CDR3 region is CASSFEDRIDGTQYF. Written as DNA, the CDR3 is TGTGCCAGCAGCTTCGAGGATCGGATTGATGGGACCCAGTACTTC.

The chain uses TRBV27 and TRBJ2-7; D possibly corresponds to TRBD2 (6 bases). This CDR3 is 15 amino acids long. Germline V gives CDR1 MNHEY, CDR2 SMNVEV (reference sequence). Trimming pared 0 bases from V and 4 bases from J, leaving 13 bases between. The CDR3 protein is CASSLSGGTVYEQYF. For the CDR3, the DNA is TGTGCCAGCAGTTTATCGGGCGGGACGGTGTACGAGCAGTACTTC.

This chain joins TRBV5-4 and TRBJ2-7; 7 bases agree with TRBD1. V lost 3 bases to trimming and J lost 2 bases; unmatched junction nucleotides: 5. The CDR3 loop spans 14 amino acids. CDR1 is SGHNT and CDR2 is YYREEE in the germline V gene (reference sequence). This chain's CDR3 is CASSSATGTYEQYF. In nucleotides, the CDR3 is TGTGCCAGCAGCTCCGCGACAGGGACCTACGAGCAGTACTTC. Full variable domain (remainder filled in from reference TRBV5-4 and TRBJ2-7): ETGVTQSPTHLIKTRGQQVTLRCSSQSGHNTVSWYQQALGQGPQFIFQYYREEENGRGNFPPRFSGLQFPNYSSELNVNALELDDSALYLCASSSATGTYEQYFGPGTRLTVT.

This clone came up a few times. V and J are TRBV19 and TRBJ1-2, with D perhaps matching TRBD1 (6 bases). Germline V CDR1 and CDR2: LNHDA, SQIVND (reference sequence). The CDR3 loop spans 13 amino acids. Trimming took off 6 bases at V and 6 bases at J, with 14 bases between the two ends. This chain's CDR3 is CASSPGASNGYTF. CDR3 DNA sequence: TGTGCCAGTAGCCCAGGGGCATCTAATGGCTACACCTTC.

This clone showed up just a few times. The chain is built from TRBV27 and TRBJ2-3, with D hard to call. Deletions cut 0 bases from V and 4 bases from J, with 5 bases between. CDR1 MNHEY and CDR2 SMNVEV come from the germline V gene (reference sequence). This CDR3 contains 13 residues. CDR3: CASSLSTSDTQYF. The CDR3 DNA reads TGTGCCAGCAGTTTATCCACTTCAGATACGCAGTATTTT.

V and J are TRBV4-3 and TRBJ1-1, with 7 bases that match TRBD1. The germline V gene has CDR1 LGHNA and CDR2 YSLEER. Germline trimming cut 0 bases from V and 0 bases from J; bases unmatched to any gene: 7. This CDR3 spans 17 amino acids. In nucleotides, the CDR3 is TGCGCCAGCAGCCAAGAGGCAGGGGGTTTTATGAACACTGAAGCTTTCTTT. As protein: CASSQEAGGFMNTEAFF.

The V and J genes are TRBV7-2 and TRBJ2-7; D call uncertain. V dropped 4 bases and J dropped 4 bases, with 5 bases sitting between them. Germline assignment: CDR1 SGHTA and CDR2 FQGNSA. This CDR3 spans 11 amino acids. CDR3 sequence: CASSSQYEQYF. The CDR3 DNA reads as TGTGCCAGCAGCTCCCAATACGAGCAGTACTTC.